This T cell receptor (beta chain) derives from a study of cytomegalovirus exposure and HLA in healthy donors. PCR employed 60 Vbeta and 13 Jbeta primers. TCRdb's table, derived via immunoSEQ multiplex PCR, lists solely in-frame clones and lacks some. Of 100,000 to 150,000 clones listed, around 78% are singletons. Note on this clone: Its antigen is undetermined.

Notes on the study in general: Follow-up analysis found HLA locus-dependent TCR association rates, highest for DRB1 and lowest for HLA-C. A cluster of highly shared sequence variants was likely a sequencing artifact. Fewer N-insertions than the roughly 630-donor mean were reportedly shown by an Asian-associated ancestry cluster in a later analysis. V- and J-gene trimming in TCR beta was tied to a missense DCLRE1C variant by an analysis performed later.

There are 18 residues in the CDR3. Germline V gene sequence: CDR1 MDHEN, CDR2 SYDVKM. Trimming took off 2 bases at V and 2 bases at J, with 22 bases between the two ends. The source material was PBMCs. This clonotype was sampled from a man between 18 and 35 years old in good health and CMV-seropositive. The chain couples TRBV28 to TRBJ2-7; D ambiguous. The CDR3 DNA follows: TGTGCCAGCAGTTTAAACTTAAGCCCGAGACACTTAACCTACGAGCAGTACTTC. Its protein product is CASSLNLSPRHLTYEQYF.